A selection of T cell receptor beta chains follows, all from one sample in a study of T cells after yellow fever vaccination. TCRdb processed the 5' RACE reads anew with MiXCR; each CDR3 protein has one entry. Among approximately 110,000 distinct CDR3 sequences, approximately 8.4% were seen once, and the ten largest hold around 25%. The input for sequencing was CD8+ T cells sorted from PBMCs, taken 45 days after the yellow fever booster vaccination. The receptor source for this set is a man aged 25 to 40 who received the YFV17D yellow fever vaccine. Each CDR3 is given with its conserved first and last residue. Each record gives: CDR3 DNA, CDR3 protein, J gene, D gene, V gene, clone size. D genes are given only for firm matches. Expanded clones get a size class; other rows say once, few or many, or leave the size out.

CDR3nt: TGCAGTGTCAGAGCCCCCGTAGCGGGTTATGGCTACACCTTC; CDR3aa: CSVRAPVAGYGYTF; j_gene: TRBJ1-2; d_gene: NA; v_gene: TRBV20-1; abundance: NA
CDR3nt: TGTGCCAGCAGTCCCGACAGGAACACCGGGGAGCTGTTTTTT; CDR3aa: CASSPDRNTGELFF; j_gene: TRBJ2-2; d_gene: NA; v_gene: TRBV12-3/TRBV12-4; abundance: many
CDR3nt: TGTGCCAGCAGCGACGGACTAGCGGGATCTTATGAGCAGTTCTTC; CDR3aa: CASSDGLAGSYEQFF; j_gene: TRBJ2-1; d_gene: TRBD2; v_gene: TRBV9; abundance: many
CDR3nt: TGTGCCAGCAGTCCTTGGGGGGGGCCGAACACCGGGGAGCTGTTTTTT; CDR3aa: CASSPWGGPNTGELFF; j_gene: TRBJ2-2; d_gene: NA; v_gene: TRBV12-3/TRBV12-4; abundance: few
CDR3nt: TGTGCCAGCAAGAGGCCGACAGGGGACAGCTCCTACAATGAGCAGTTCTTC; CDR3aa: CASKRPTGDSSYNEQFF; j_gene: TRBJ2-1; d_gene: TRBD1; v_gene: TRBV12-3/TRBV12-4; abundance: many
CDR3nt: TGTGCCAGCTCGACCGGGACAGGAATCGACGAGCAGTACTTC; CDR3aa: CASSTGTGIDEQYF; j_gene: TRBJ2-7; d_gene: TRBD1; v_gene: TRBV10-3; abundance: many
CDR3nt: TGCGCCAGCAGCCAAGTTCTAGGAACTCAAGAGACCCAGTACTTC; CDR3aa: CASSQVLGTQETQYF; j_gene: TRBJ2-5; d_gene: NA; v_gene: TRBV4-3; abundance: few
CDR3nt: TGCAGTGCTAGAACCCCGGGACTAGCGGGAATCTTCGATGAGCAGTTCTTC; CDR3aa: CSARTPGLAGIFDEQFF; j_gene: TRBJ2-1; d_gene: TRBD2; v_gene: TRBV20-1; abundance: many
CDR3nt: TGTGCCAGCAGCTTAGATATAGGCAATGAGCAGTTCTTC; CDR3aa: CASSLDIGNEQFF; j_gene: TRBJ2-1; d_gene: NA; v_gene: TRBV7-6; abundance: many
CDR3nt: TGCGCCAGCAGCTACCGTCCTGGCAACGAGCAGTACTTC; CDR3aa: CASSYRPGNEQYF; j_gene: TRBJ2-7; d_gene: NA; v_gene: TRBV5-1; abundance: many
CDR3nt: TGTGCCAGCAGCTTAGGAGGCGGGGAGCAGTTCTTC; CDR3aa: CASSLGGGEQFF; j_gene: TRBJ2-1; d_gene: NA; v_gene: TRBV7-9; abundance: few
CDR3nt: TGTGCCAGCAGCTCCGGCGAAACACACACAGATACGCAGTATTTT; CDR3aa: CASSSGETHTDTQYF; j_gene: TRBJ2-3; d_gene: NA; v_gene: TRBV13; abundance: NA
CDR3nt: TGCGCCAGCAGCCTCCCTTTAGAAGCGGGAGTAAATAATGAGCAGTTCTTC; CDR3aa: CASSLPLEAGVNNEQFF; j_gene: TRBJ2-1; d_gene: TRBD2; v_gene: TRBV5-1; abundance: many
CDR3nt: TGTGCCAGCAGCCCCGGGACTAGGTACGAGCAGTACTTC; CDR3aa: CASSPGTRYEQYF; j_gene: TRBJ2-7; d_gene: TRBD2; v_gene: TRBV27; abundance: many
CDR3nt: TGTGCTGCGGCCCGGGACAGAAATCAGCCCCAGCATTTT; CDR3aa: CAAARDRNQPQHF; j_gene: TRBJ1-5; d_gene: TRBD1; v_gene: TRBV6-1; abundance: many
CDR3nt: TGTGCCAGCAGTTACTCCGTCGAGGGACTTCCTGCCGATACGCAGTATTTT; CDR3aa: CASSYSVEGLPADTQYF; j_gene: TRBJ2-3; d_gene: NA; v_gene: TRBV6-2/TRBV6-3; abundance: many
CDR3nt: TGCGCCAGCAGCTTGTGGGGGGACGATGAGCAGTTCTTC; CDR3aa: CASSLWGDDEQFF; j_gene: TRBJ2-1; d_gene: NA; v_gene: TRBV5-1; abundance: NA
CDR3nt: TGTGCCAGCAGCTCGGGACTGGGGACGTATGAGCAGTTCTTC; CDR3aa: CASSSGLGTYEQFF; j_gene: TRBJ2-1; d_gene: NA; v_gene: TRBV7-8; abundance: many
CDR3nt: TGCGCCAGCAGTGAGATTCTAGCGGGGCCCTACGAGCAGTACTTC; CDR3aa: CASSEILAGPYEQYF; j_gene: TRBJ2-7; d_gene: TRBD2; v_gene: TRBV10-2; abundance: many
CDR3nt: TGTGCCAGCAGCTTAGGGGCTCTAGCGGGAGATGAAGATACGCAGTATTTT; CDR3aa: CASSLGALAGDEDTQYF; j_gene: TRBJ2-3; d_gene: TRBD2; v_gene: TRBV7-3; abundance: few
CDR3nt: TGTGCCAGCAGCCAAGAAGGACTAGCGGGAACCTACGAGCAGTACTTC; CDR3aa: CASSQEGLAGTYEQYF; j_gene: TRBJ2-7; d_gene: TRBD2; v_gene: TRBV4-2; abundance: many
CDR3nt: TGTGCCAGCAGCGCGACTAGCGGGAGGGCCAATGAGCAGTTCTTC; CDR3aa: CASSATSGRANEQFF; j_gene: TRBJ2-1; d_gene: TRBD2; v_gene: TRBV5-6; abundance: many
CDR3nt: TGTGCCAGCAGCTCTAGGGGACAACACGAGCAGTACTTC; CDR3aa: CASSSRGQHEQYF; j_gene: TRBJ2-7; d_gene: NA; v_gene: TRBV7-9; abundance: many
CDR3nt: TGTGCCAGCAGCTCTGGCCGCGGGAAGAACTACGAGCAGTACTTC; CDR3aa: CASSSGRGKNYEQYF; j_gene: TRBJ2-7; d_gene: NA; v_gene: TRBV7-9; abundance: many
CDR3nt: TGTGCCAGCAGCCAAGATCTGGCAGAAGTAGTTCAAGAGACCCAGTACTTC; CDR3aa: CASSQDLAEVVQETQYF; j_gene: TRBJ2-5; d_gene: NA; v_gene: TRBV3-1; abundance: few
CDR3nt: TGCGCCAGCAGCCAACCCGGGGACTACAATGAGCAGTTCTTC; CDR3aa: CASSQPGDYNEQFF; j_gene: TRBJ2-1; d_gene: NA; v_gene: TRBV4-3; abundance: many
CDR3nt: TGTGCCAGCAGAAGAGGACTAGCGGGAGTGGTGGGTACGCAGTATTTT; CDR3aa: CASRRGLAGVVGTQYF; j_gene: TRBJ2-3; d_gene: TRBD2; v_gene: TRBV6-2/TRBV6-3; abundance: few
CDR3nt: TGCAGCGTTTCGAACACCGGGGAGCTGTTTTTT; CDR3aa: CSVSNTGELFF; j_gene: TRBJ2-2; d_gene: NA; v_gene: TRBV29-1; abundance: many